This T cell receptor (beta chain) comes out of a study of cytomegalovirus exposure and HLA in healthy donors. Study-wide background: Some 85 million unique TCRs from HLA-typed donors were held in an early data release. Study results and limitations: In an earlier analysis, in 540 or so donors, most V segments appeared productive either ~87% or ~30% of the time. Most CMV-associated TCR beta chains appeared HLA-restricted in a later analysis.

The PCR was carried out with 60 Vbeta primers and 13 Jbeta primers. Here immunoSEQ multiplex PCR was the method, and the copy in TCRdb shows in-frame clones only, minus some. The repertoire holds about 210,000 clones, with over 80% as singletons. The germline gives CDR1 ENHRY, CDR2 SYGVKD. Trimming cost V 5 bases and J 5 bases, with 9 bases left between them. This CDR3 is built from 13 residues. This clone has more than one count but fewer than ten. Its antigen is currently unknown. The sequence was obtained from a woman aged 50 to 65 in good health and CMV-seropositive. The V and J genes are TRBV10-3 and TRBJ1-4; unclear D gene. The sample was PBMCs. CDR3 bases: TGTGCCATCAGTTCGGGGAAGAATGAAAAACTGTTTTTT. This translates into CAISSGKNEKLFF.